This entry lists 30 T cell receptor beta chains sequenced from one sample in a study of T cell changes during pregnancy in multiple sclerosis. The protocol was immunoSEQ multiplex PCR, while the TCRdb copy is restricted to in-frame clones and leaves out a portion. This table has over 70,000 clones, almost 95% appearing once. The source material was peripheral blood, sampled in the third trimester of pregnancy. The receptors shown here come from a female donor in good health, enrolled as a control in a pregnancy study.

This clone was seen a single time. The chain is built from TRBV4-2 and TRBJ2-3; 11 nucleotides match TRBD2. This CDR3 is built from 17 residues. The J segment lost 6 bases and the V segment lost 4 bases, leaving 12 bases of the junction unmatched. Germline V lookup: CDR1 LGHNA, CDR2 YNFKEQ. The CDR3 is CASSPSGGITYRDTQYF. The CDR3 DNA is TGTGCCAGCAGCCCTAGCGGGGGGATCACCTATCGGGATACGCAGTATTTT.

The J gene is TRBJ1-1, the V gene TRBV9, with D possibly TRBD1 on 6 matching bases. Germline CDR1 and CDR2: SGDLS and YYNGEE. The V gene lost 0 bases and the J gene lost 4 bases, with 13 bases spanning the gap. This CDR3 contains 15 residues. CDR3 sequence (DNA): TGTGCCAGCAGCGTAGCCGGGGGGCCGAGCACTGAAGCTTTCTTT. Protein sequence: CASSVAGGPSTEAFF.

The V and J genes are TRBV5-1 and TRBJ2-1; D may be TRBD2 (6 bases). Trimming shortened V by 4 bases and J by 2 bases, and 19 bases separated the two germline ends. Germline CDR1 and CDR2: SGHRS and YFSETQ. This CDR3 is 17 amino acids long. The CDR3 region has the DNA TGCGCCAGCAGCCCACTACCGTTTCTAGCGACCTACAATGAGCAGTTCTTC. This translates into CASSPLPFLATYNEQFF.

The chain couples TRBV28 to TRBJ1-5; 8 bases match TRBD1. Germline assignment: CDR1 MDHEN and CDR2 SYDVKM. V was clipped by 1 base and J by 5 bases; unmatched bases: 13. The length of the CDR3 is 18 residues. The CDR3 bases are TGTGCCAGCAGTTTATACCAAAGCAGGGGGCGCGTGGATCAGCCCCAGCATTTT. Its protein is CASSLYQSRGRVDQPQHF. Based on the CDR3 plus reference TRBV28 and TRBJ1-5, the full variable domain is DVKVTQSSRYLVKRTGEKVFLECVQDMDHENMFWYRQDPGLGLRLIYFSYDVKMKEKGDIPEGYSVSREKKERFSLILESASTNQTSMYLCASSLYQSRGRVDQPQHFGDGTRLSIL.

V gene TRBV11-2 combines with J gene TRBJ1-6; D unclear. The CDR3 covers 13 residues. V was trimmed by 0 bases and J by 10 bases, leaving 7 bases between them. The germline gives CDR1 SGHAT, CDR2 FQNNGV. The CDR3 spells CASSLETASPLHF. CDR3 bases: TGTGCCAGCAGCTTAGAAACAGCCTCACCCCTCCACTTT. Looking up the rest from reference TRBV11-2 and TRBJ1-6 gives the full variable domain: EAGVAQSPRYKIIEKRQSVAFWCNPISGHATLYWYQQILGQGPKLLIQFQNNGVVDDSQLPKDRFSAERLKGVDSTLKIQPAKLEDSAVYLCASSLETASPLHFGNGTRLTVT.

The V and J genes are TRBV29-1 and TRBJ2-2; 12 nucleotides agree with TRBD1. Germline trimming cut 4 bases from V and 7 bases from J; bases unmatched to any gene: 7. Germline CDR1 SQVTM, CDR2 ANQGSEA. The CDR3 runs 15 residues. The CDR3 sequence: CSVADGTGGIGELFF. DNA of the CDR3: TGCAGCGTTGCGGACGGGACAGGGGGCATCGGGGAGCTGTTTTTT.

The genes are TRBV4-1 and TRBJ2-7; 7 positions agree with TRBD2. Germline loops: CDR1 MGHRA, CDR2 YSYEKL. The CDR3 contains 15 residues. Trimming took 2 bases from V and 3 from J; bases not matched to a gene: 7. For the CDR3, the DNA is TGCGCCAGCAGCCAACCCCGGGAGGCCCTCTACGAGCAGTACTTC. Its translation is CASSQPREALYEQYF.

The CDR3 protein is CASSLITEVYEQYF. For the CDR3, the DNA is TGCGCCAGCAGCCTGATAACAGAAGTCTACGAGCAGTACTTC. V and J are TRBV5-1 and TRBJ2-7; D ambiguous. CDR1 is SGHRS, CDR2 YFSETQ, per germline. The CDR3 contains 14 residues. Between the trimmed V and J ends, which lost 4 bases and 3 bases, there was a span of 14 bases.

CDR3 DNA sequence: TGCGCCAGCAGCCCGAGCGGGAGCACCGAGCAGTACTTC. Protein sequence: CASSPSGSTEQYF. The genes are TRBV4-3 and TRBJ2-7; the match to TRBD2 covers 8 bases. This CDR3 spans 13 amino acids. The germline gives CDR1 LGHNA, CDR2 YSLEER. The V and J ends lost 4 bases and 6 bases, in that order; junction bases with no gene match: 5.

DNA of the CDR3: TGTGCCAGCAGTTTAGGTGCGGGGGGAAACACTGAAGCTTTCTTT. Protein product: CASSLGAGGNTEAFF. V usage is TRBV27 and J usage is TRBJ1-1; possibly TRBD1 for D (5 bases). Trimming left V 2 bases short and J 2 bases short, with 12 bases between. Germline-derived CDR1 and CDR2 are MNHEY and SMNVEV (reference sequence). This CDR3 is built from 15 residues.

The genes are TRBV19 and TRBJ2-7; 7 positions agree with TRBD1. J lost 2 bases, V lost 4 bases, and 2 bases had no gene match. The CDR3 is made up of 13 amino acids. Looked up from germline, CDR1 is LNHDA and CDR2 is SQIVND (reference sequence). The CDR3 loop reads CASSTGQTYEQYF. The CDR3, as DNA: TGTGCCAGTAGTACGGGACAGACCTACGAGCAGTACTTC.

This sequence joins TRBV19 and TRBJ1-5; TRBD1 is a possible D gene (6 bases). CDR3 length equals 15 residues. V dropped 8 bases and J dropped 3 bases, with 17 bases sitting between them. Per the germline V gene, CDR1 is LNHDA and CDR2 is SQIVND (reference sequence). The CDR3, as DNA: TGTGCCAGTCAATCTGGGGGACACCACAATCAGCCCCAGCATTTT. It specifies CASQSGGHHNQPQHF.

Written as DNA, the CDR3 is TGTGCCAGCAGCGCTATCCTAGCGGGCCTCGGGGGTACGCAGTATTTT. This gives the protein CASSAILAGLGGTQYF. This chain uses TRBV7-3 with TRBJ2-3; 8 bases are a match to TRBD2. The germline gives CDR1 SGHTA, CDR2 FQGTGA. This CDR3 comprises 16 residues. The V segment lost 5 bases and the J segment 8 bases; nucleotides outside the gene matches: 15.

V usage is TRBV10-1 and J usage is TRBJ2-3, with 10 bases aligning to TRBD2. With V trimmed by 3 bases and J by 4 bases, 10 bases remained unmatched. Germline-derived CDR1 and CDR2 are WNHNN and SYGVQD (reference sequence). The CDR3 runs to 17 residues. Here the CDR3 reads CASSERERGGLSDTQYF. CDR3 sequence (DNA): TGCGCCAGCAGTGAAAGGGAGCGGGGGGGCCTATCAGATACGCAGTATTTT.

The rearrangement links TRBV14 to TRBJ1-1; 9 nucleotides align to TRBD1. The junction had 3 bases not matched to a gene; V was cut back by 1 base and J by 6 bases. There are 14 residues in the CDR3. CDR1 is SGHDN, CDR2 FVKESK, per germline. The CDR3 DNA follows: TGTGCCAGCAGCCAAGTAGGGACAGGGCCTGAAGCTTTCTTT. Its protein is CASSQVGTGPEAFF.

This clone showed up just once. V is TRBV6-5 and J is TRBJ2-3; D not resolved. The CDR3 consists of 13 residues. Trimming shortened V by 0 bases and J by 13 bases, and 14 bases separated the two germline ends. CDR1 and CDR2 from the germline V gene are MNHEY and SVGAGI. This CDR3 is CASSYSGFLDKYF. The CDR3 coding sequence is TGTGCCAGCAGTTACTCGGGCTTTCTCGACAAGTATTTT.

The chain combines TRBV18 with TRBJ2-7; tentative D call: TRBD1 (6 bases). The CDR3 consists of 14 residues. V lost 3 bases to trimming and J lost 4 bases, with 13 bases between them. Germline CDR1 is KGHSH and CDR2 is LQKENI. The CDR3 reads CASSPGAVEYEQYF. In DNA form, the CDR3 reads TGTGCCAGCTCACCGGGGGCGGTAGAGTACGAGCAGTACTTC. The full variable domain, with the rest looked up from reference TRBV18 and TRBJ2-7, is NAGVMQNPRHLVRRRGQEARLRCSPMKGHSHVYWYRQLPEEGLKFMVYLQKENIIDESGMPKERFSAEFPKEGPSILRIQQVVRGDSAAYFCASSPGAVEYEQYFGPGTRLTVT.

This clone was seen once. The chain carries TRBV11-1 and TRBJ2-2, with a possible D match to TRBD2 (6 bases). In germline, CDR1 is SGHAT, CDR2 FQDESV (reference sequence). Trimming removed 5 bases at V and 6 bases at J, with 13 bases between. The CDR3 spans 14 residues. CDR3 residues: CASSSSGTPGELFF. The CDR3 DNA sequence: TGTGCCAGCAGCAGTAGCGGTACTCCCGGGGAGCTGTTTTTT.

A single count supports this clone. This chain joins TRBV2 and TRBJ1-1, with unresolved D. V gave up 7 bases and J gave up 1 base, with 10 bases separating them. CDR3 length: 13 residues. CDR1 SNHLY and CDR2 FYNNEI come from the germline V gene. CDR3: CASKGDTNTEAFF. CDR3 nucleotide sequence: TGTGCCAGCAAGGGAGACACGAACACTGAAGCTTTCTTT.

The chain recombines TRBV11-2 with TRBJ2-5, with 11 bases matching TRBD2. The germline V gene has CDR1 SGHAT and CDR2 FQNNGV. Trimming cost V 5 bases and J 1 base; bases outside gene matches: 12. The CDR3 has 18 residues. The CDR3 DNA is TGTGCCAGCAGCGAGCTAGCGGGGGGCGGGGTCGGCCAAGAGACCCAGTACTTC. This sequence encodes CASSELAGGGVGQETQYF.

The rearrangement uses TRBV28 and TRBJ2-1; 7 bases line up with TRBD2. Per germline, CDR1 MDHEN and CDR2 SYDVKM. V lost 3 bases, J lost 10 bases, and 15 bases stayed unmatched. This CDR3 is 16 amino acids long. This CDR3 is CASSFRSSGQLGEQFF. Here the CDR3 DNA reads TGTGCCAGCAGTTTCCGGTCTAGCGGACAATTAGGGGAGCAGTTCTTC.

The chain joins TRBV13 to TRBJ2-7, with 8 bases lining up with TRBD2. Germline loops: CDR1 PRHDT, CDR2 FYEKMQ (reference sequence). This CDR3 spans 15 amino acids. V lost 5 bases, J lost 2 bases, and 8 bases stayed unmatched. The CDR3 DNA sequence: TGTGCCAGCAGCACCCGACTAGCGAGAGCCTACGAGCAGTACTTC. This sequence encodes CASSTRLARAYEQYF.

V gene TRBV27 combines with J gene TRBJ2-2; 13 positions match TRBD2. CDR1 and CDR2 from the germline V gene are MNHEY and SMNVEV (reference sequence). CDR3 size: 17 residues. The J segment lost 7 bases and the V segment lost 4 bases, leaving 9 bases of the junction unmatched. The CDR3 is CASSSSGLAGEVGELFF. Here the CDR3 DNA reads TGTGCCAGCAGTTCCTCTGGACTAGCGGGAGAAGTCGGGGAGCTGTTTTTT.

This clone showed up just a few times. CDR3 protein: CSAWAGNTEAFF. The CDR3 region has the DNA TGCAGCGCCTGGGCAGGGAACACTGAAGCTTTCTTT. V usage is TRBV29-1 and J usage is TRBJ1-1; D uncertain. The CDR3 has 12 amino acids. Trimming cost V 7 bases and J 1 base, with 10 bases left between them. Germline CDR1 and CDR2: SQVTM and ANQGSEA.

This clone has just one count. The chain recombines TRBV18 with TRBJ1-5, with D tentatively TRBD1 (6 bases). The CDR3 runs 16 residues. The germline V gene has CDR1 KGHSH and CDR2 LQKENI. V lost 6 bases and J 7 bases, leaving 22 bases between the germline ends. The CDR3 is CASSVDTSQGIQPQHF. The CDR3 DNA is TGTGCCAGCTCCGTAGACACCTCCCAGGGGATACAGCCCCAGCATTTT.

This chain joins TRBV5-4 and TRBJ2-3; a weak D match, TRBD1 (5 bases). Trimming took off 4 bases at V and 3 bases at J, with 9 bases between the two ends. The CDR3 spans 13 residues. Looked up from germline, CDR1 is SGHNT and CDR2 is YYREEE (reference sequence). CDR3 protein: CASSTQGTDTQYF. The CDR3 nucleotides read TGTGCCAGCAGCACCCAGGGTACAGATACGCAGTATTTT.

The chain combines TRBV10-2 with TRBJ2-1; possible D gene TRBD1, 5 bases. V lost 6 bases, J lost 5 bases, and 8 bases lay in between. This CDR3 spans 12 amino acids. From germline, CDR1 is WSHSY and CDR2 SAAADI. CDR3 amino acids: CASSDRNNEQFF. CDR3 coding DNA: TGCGCCAGCAGCGACAGAAACAATGAGCAGTTCTTC.

CDR3 loop: CASSSGLAGTETQYF. CDR3 DNA sequence: TGTGCCAGCAGTTCAGGACTAGCGGGGACAGAGACCCAGTACTTC. The V gene is TRBV27, the J gene TRBJ2-5, with 12 nucleotides matching TRBD2. CDR3 length: 15 residues. Trimming cost V 4 bases and J 4 bases; bases outside gene matches: 4. Germline V gene lookup returns CDR1 MNHEY and CDR2 SMNVEV (reference sequence).

J is TRBJ2-7 and V is TRBV28; 8 bases map to TRBD1. This CDR3 has 15 residues. Germline V gene lookup returns CDR1 MDHEN and CDR2 SYDVKM. V lost 4 bases to trimming and J lost 3 bases; unmatched junction nucleotides: 8. Here the CDR3 DNA reads TGTGCCAGCAGTTATTCGGACAGGGCCATCTACGAGCAGTACTTC. It translates to CASSYSDRAIYEQYF.

This clone was seen just once. V usage is TRBV29-1 and J usage is TRBJ2-7, with TRBD1 identical over 8 bases. The CDR3 sequence is 13 residues long. Germline loops: CDR1 SQVTM, CDR2 ANQGSEA. Trimming at V came to 4 bases and at J to 3 bases, leaving 5 bases not matched to a gene. CDR3 nucleotides: TGCAGCGTTGCGACAGGGGACGGCTACGAGCAGTACTTC. Its protein product is CSVATGDGYEQYF.